The 26 T cell receptor beta chains below all came from one sample that was sequenced in a study of blood T cell repertoires in COVID-19. The protocol was immunoSEQ multiplex PCR, while the TCRdb copy is restricted to in-frame clones and leaves out a portion. The sample includes 250,000 or so clones, nearly 85% of them seen just once. The sample comprised peripheral blood. Source of these receptors: a human donor in a cohort sampled during active COVID-19.

V usage is TRBV20-1 and J usage is TRBJ1-2, with D uncertain. V dropped 3 bases and J dropped 2 bases, with 16 bases sitting between them. The germline gives CDR1 DFQATT, CDR2 SNEGSKA (reference sequence). This CDR3 spans 15 amino acids. The CDR3 nucleotides read TGCAGTGCTAGTGTCCCAGAACGCACCAACTATGGCTACACCTTC. Translation gives CSASVPERTNYGYTF.

The chain couples TRBV5-1 to TRBJ2-5; D is perhaps TRBD1 (5 bases). The CDR3 runs 14 residues. The V and J ends lost 1 base and 5 bases respectively, with 12 bases between them. The germline CDR1 and CDR2 sequences are SGHRS and YFSETQ. DNA for the CDR3: TGCGCCAGCAGCTTGTCTGGGGCGAGGGAGACCCAGTACTTC. Translation gives CASSLSGARETQYF.

The chain links TRBV5-4 to TRBJ2-1; 7 bases match TRBD2. The CDR3 has 15 amino acids. Germline-derived CDR1 and CDR2 are SGHNT and YYREEE (reference sequence). V shed 5 bases, J shed 5 bases, and the junction held 10 bases outside the gene matches. The CDR3 nucleotides are TGTGCCAGCAGTCCCGGCGGGAGTACCCACAATGAGCAGTTCTTC. Protein product: CASSPGGSTHNEQFF.

This chain connects TRBV7-2 to TRBJ2-6; 10 nucleotides agree with TRBD2. Germline-derived CDR1 and CDR2 are SGHTA and FQGNSA. After removal of 5 bases from V and 0 bases from J, the junction contained 7 bases not matched to a gene. This CDR3 has 18 amino acids. The CDR3 coding sequence is TGTGCCAGCAGCCCCAGCGGGAGGGTCGGCTCTGGGGCCAACGTCCTGACTTTC. This encodes CASSPSGRVGSGANVLTF.

The chain links TRBV24-1 to TRBJ2-5; 11 bases match TRBD1. V lost 6 bases, J lost 2 bases, and 10 bases stayed unmatched. The CDR3 is made up of 17 amino acids. In germline, CDR1 is KGHDR, CDR2 SFDVKD. The CDR3 loop is CATSNRTGGGEQETQYF. Here the CDR3 DNA reads TGTGCCACCAGTAATAGGACAGGGGGCGGGGAACAAGAGACCCAGTACTTC.

The V gene is TRBV10-3, the J gene TRBJ2-5; 7 bases are a match to TRBD2. The V segment lost 2 bases and the J segment 5 bases; nucleotides outside the gene matches: 5. This CDR3 region has 14 residues. Germline lookup yields CDR1 ENHRY and CDR2 SYGVKD. The CDR3 is CAISELRGGETQYF. The CDR3 coding sequence is TGTGCCATCAGTGAGCTGAGGGGAGGGGAGACCCAGTACTTC.

The CDR3 DNA is TGCGCCAGCAGCGTGGAACAGGGGTCAAACACTGAAGCTTTCTTT. Translation: CASSVEQGSNTEAFF. J is TRBJ1-1 and V is TRBV5-1; 7 nucleotides line up with TRBD1. The germline V gene encodes CDR1 SGHRS and CDR2 YFSETQ. This CDR3 region has 15 residues. V was pared by 4 bases and J by 2 bases, with 8 bases of the junction left unmatched.

Many counts were recorded for this clone. The genes are TRBV15 and TRBJ2-5; D perhaps matches TRBD2 (6 bases). V lost 8 bases and J lost 2, with 9 bases in between. The germline V gene encodes CDR1 LNHNV and CDR2 YYDKDF (reference sequence). This CDR3 contains 12 residues. As DNA, the CDR3 is TGTGCCACCTCTAGCGCACAAGAGACCCAGTACTTC. Encoded protein: CATSSAQETQYF.

This chain uses TRBV6-1 with TRBJ2-1, with TRBD2 matching over 12 bases. The length of the CDR3 is 15 residues. In germline, CDR1 is MNHNS, CDR2 SASEGT. The trim removed 2 bases at V and 6 bases at J, leaving 2 bases unmatched. The CDR3 nucleotides read TGTGCCAGCAGTGAAATGACTAGCGGGAGCAATGAGCAGTTCTTC. As protein: CASSEMTSGSNEQFF.

The gene calls are TRBV29-1 and TRBJ2-7; possible D gene TRBD1, 5 bases. With 1 base removed from V and 5 bases from J, the gap between germline ends came to 12 bases. The CDR3 has 13 residues. CDR1 and CDR2 (germline): SQVTM, ANQGSEA. CDR3 in amino acids: CSVEGQGFNEQYF. The DNA for the CDR3 is TGCAGCGTTGAAGGGCAGGGATTCAACGAGCAGTACTTC.

The J gene is TRBJ2-5, the V gene TRBV12-3 or TRBV12-4, with a tentative D call TRBD1 (6 bases). Deletions cut 5 bases from V and 6 bases from J, with 13 bases between. The CDR3 loop spans 13 amino acids. The CDR3 region has the DNA TGTGCCAGCAGTGTCGACAGGAGGAAGACCCAGTACTTC. Its translation is CASSVDRRKTQYF.

The chain has TRBV24-1 and TRBJ1-1; D not resolved. This CDR3 is built from 13 residues. V shed 8 bases and J shed 1 base, with 10 bases lying between them. The germline gives CDR1 KGHDR, CDR2 SFDVKD. CDR3 in amino acids: CATTSGENTEAFF. As DNA, the CDR3 is TGTGCCACCACCTCCGGGGAGAACACTGAAGCTTTCTTT.

The V and J genes are TRBV9 and TRBJ1-6, with D perhaps matching TRBD1 (6 bases). V shed 3 bases and J shed 8 bases, with 9 bases lying between them. The germline CDR1 and CDR2 sequences are SGDLS and YYNGEE. The CDR3 spans 13 residues. In DNA form, the CDR3 reads TGTGCCAGCAGCGCGACAGGCTATTCACCCCTCCACTTT. This sequence encodes CASSATGYSPLHF.

V gene TRBV9 combines with J gene TRBJ1-1; possible D gene TRBD1, 6 bases. V lost 0 bases, J lost 4 bases, and 16 bases lay in between. The CDR3 contains 16 residues. Germline loops: CDR1 SGDLS, CDR2 YYNGEE. DNA of the CDR3: TGTGCCAGCAGCGTAGACGGGAGGGGGGCGCCCACTGAAGCTTTCTTT. It specifies CASSVDGRGAPTEAFF.

J is TRBJ2-1 and V is TRBV5-1; possibly TRBD1 for D (7 bases). The CDR3 consists of 14 residues. The V gene's germline CDR1 is SGHRS and CDR2 YFSETQ. V was shortened by 0 bases and J by 5 bases, with 9 bases between the two germline ends. The CDR3 sequence: CASSLGGTDNEQFF. Here the CDR3 DNA reads TGCGCCAGCAGCTTGGGCGGGACAGACAATGAGCAGTTCTTC.

CDR3 in DNA: TGCGCCAGCAGCCAAGATGAAGGCAGGATGTCCTACAATGAGCAGTTCTTC. Encoded protein: CASSQDEGRMSYNEQFF. The V and J genes are TRBV4-1 and TRBJ2-1; D is uncertain. The length of the CDR3 is 17 residues. Germline V gives CDR1 MGHRA, CDR2 YSYEKL. The ends were cut back, 0 bases at V and 1 base at J, with 13 bases in the middle.

The V and J genes are TRBV3-1 (or the pseudogene TRBV3-2) and TRBJ1-1; D is unclear. Per the germline V gene, CDR1 is LGHDT and CDR2 is YNNKEL (reference sequence). The ends were cut back, 4 bases at V and 6 bases at J, with 9 bases in the middle. The CDR3 covers 12 residues. CDR3 amino acids: CASSRSGAEAFF. The CDR3, as DNA: TGTGCCAGCAGCCGAAGTGGAGCTGAAGCTTTCTTT.

CDR3 nucleotide sequence: TGTGCCAGCAGCGCTGGGGAGGGGGGGACAGATACGCAGTATTTT. Protein: CASSAGEGGTDTQYF. The V call is TRBV7-9, the J call TRBJ2-3; TRBD2 might be the D (7 bases). With 5 bases removed from V and 3 bases from J, the gap between germline ends came to 15 bases. CDR1 and CDR2 from the germline V gene are SEHNR and FQNEAQ (reference sequence). The CDR3 spans 15 residues.

J is TRBJ2-7 and V is TRBV14; maybe TRBD1 (5 bases). Trimming left V 4 bases short and J 2 bases short, with 15 bases between. This CDR3 is built from 15 residues. Germline V lookup: CDR1 SGHDN, CDR2 FVKESK. The CDR3 loop reads CASSPRQQAPYEQYF. The CDR3 DNA reads TGTGCCAGCAGCCCCAGACAGCAGGCGCCCTACGAGCAGTACTTC.

The chain couples TRBV10-3 to TRBJ2-6; D is unresolved. The CDR3 spans 16 residues. In germline, CDR1 is ENHRY, CDR2 SYGVKD. Trimming removed 11 bases at V and 1 base at J, with 18 bases between. CDR3 coding DNA: TGTGCCGCCTACAGAGTTATAACGTCTGGGGCCAACGTCCTGACTTTC. It specifies CAAYRVITSGANVLTF.

DNA for the CDR3: TGTGCCAGCAGCTCAGCCTCCGTGAACACTGAAGCTTTCTTT. Translated, it gives CASSSASVNTEAFF. This chain joins TRBV7-9 and TRBJ1-1; D gene ambiguous. This CDR3 is built from 14 residues. The germline gives CDR1 SEHNR, CDR2 FQNEAQ (reference sequence). V shed 4 bases and J shed 0 bases, with 9 bases lying between them. The full variable domain, with the rest looked up from reference TRBV7-9 and TRBJ1-1, is DTGVSQNPRHKITKRGQNVTFRCDPISEHNRLYWYRQTLGQGPEFLTYFQNEAQLEKSRLLSDRFSAERPKGSFSTLEIQRTEQGDSAMYLCASSSASVNTEAFFGQGTRLTVV.

V usage is TRBV6-1 and J usage is TRBJ1-5, with D hard to call. Per germline, CDR1 MNHNS and CDR2 SASEGT. The CDR3 extends over 12 amino acids. With 7 bases removed from V and 7 bases from J, the gap between germline ends came to 11 bases. The chain's CDR3 is CASNLNRQPQHF. CDR3 nucleotides: TGTGCCAGCAATCTCAATCGGCAGCCCCAGCATTTT.

The J gene is TRBJ2-7, the V gene TRBV28, with 7 nucleotides matching TRBD2. The CDR3 consists of 12 residues. Germline loops: CDR1 MDHEN, CDR2 SYDVKM. V was clipped by 11 bases and J by 6 bases; unmatched bases: 10. The CDR3 DNA follows: TGTGCCTCACAGGCGGGGGTGGGCGAGCAGTACTTC. Translation gives CASQAGVGEQYF.

The chain recombines TRBV5-1 with TRBJ2-1; D unresolved. The V and J ends lost 4 bases and 5 bases respectively, with 19 bases between them. The germline V gene has CDR1 SGHRS and CDR2 YFSETQ. This CDR3 contains 16 residues. This chain's CDR3 is CASSDSTPVMNNEQFF. DNA for the CDR3: TGCGCCAGCAGCGACTCCACCCCAGTTATGAACAATGAGCAGTTCTTC.

The chain joins TRBV12-3 or TRBV12-4 to TRBJ1-1, with D perhaps matching TRBD1 (6 bases). The CDR3 loop spans 13 amino acids. Between the trimmed V and J ends, which lost 3 bases and 10 bases, there was a span of 15 bases. Here the CDR3 DNA reads TGTGCCAGCAGTTTTAGGGGGTCGGACGGAGCTTTCTTT. Residues: CASSFRGSDGAFF.

This clone was seen more than once but under ten times. This chain joins TRBV5-4 and TRBJ2-7, with 9 positions matching TRBD2. Germline V CDR1 and CDR2: SGHNT, YYREEE (reference sequence). With 3 bases clipped from V and 5 bases from J, the junction kept 9 bases outside the gene matches. The CDR3 length is 15 residues. The CDR3 spells CASSSLAGGPNEQYF. The CDR3 DNA follows: TGTGCCAGCAGCTCCTTGGCGGGAGGGCCGAACGAGCAGTACTTC.